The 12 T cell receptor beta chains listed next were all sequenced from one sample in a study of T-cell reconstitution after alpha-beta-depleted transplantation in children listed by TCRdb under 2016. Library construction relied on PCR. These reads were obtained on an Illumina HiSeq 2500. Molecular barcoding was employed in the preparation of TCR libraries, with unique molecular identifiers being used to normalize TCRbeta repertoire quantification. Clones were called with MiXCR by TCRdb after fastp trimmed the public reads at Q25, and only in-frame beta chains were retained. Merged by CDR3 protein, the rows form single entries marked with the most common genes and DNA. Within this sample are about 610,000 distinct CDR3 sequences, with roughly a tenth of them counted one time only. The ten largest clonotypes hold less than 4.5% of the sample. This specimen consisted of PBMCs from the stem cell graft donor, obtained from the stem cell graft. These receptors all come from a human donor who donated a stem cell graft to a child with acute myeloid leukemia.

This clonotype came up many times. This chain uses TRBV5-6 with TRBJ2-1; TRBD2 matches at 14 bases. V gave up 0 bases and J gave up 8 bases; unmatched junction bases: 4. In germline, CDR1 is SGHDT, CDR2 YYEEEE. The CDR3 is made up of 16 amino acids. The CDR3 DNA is TGTGCCAGCAGCTTGGTTGGGACTAGCGGGAGTTATGAGCAGTTCTTC. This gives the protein CASSLVGTSGSYEQFF.

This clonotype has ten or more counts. The DNA for the CDR3 is TGTGCCAGCACGGCGGAGTACAATGAGCAGTTCTTC. Its translation: CASTAEYNEQFF. The chain employs TRBV12-3 or TRBV12-4 and TRBJ2-1; D gene unclear. The CDR3 contains 12 residues. Deletions cut 7 bases from V and 4 bases from J, with 8 bases between.

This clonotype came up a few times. The CDR3: CASSQGGRGMGELFF. The CDR3 coding sequence is TGTGCCAGCAGCCAAGGTGGCAGGGGTATGGGGGAGCTGTTTTTT. The V and J genes are TRBV3-1 and TRBJ2-2; D is perhaps TRBD1 (6 bases). CDR1 and CDR2 from the germline V gene are LGHDT and YNNKEL (reference sequence). This CDR3 has 15 residues. Deletions cut 1 base from V and 8 bases from J, with 14 bases between.

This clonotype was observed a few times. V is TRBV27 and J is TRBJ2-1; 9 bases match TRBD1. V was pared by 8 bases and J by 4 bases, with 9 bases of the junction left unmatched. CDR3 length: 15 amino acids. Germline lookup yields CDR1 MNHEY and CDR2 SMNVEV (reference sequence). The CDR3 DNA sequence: TGTGCCAGCCAAAACTCCGGGACAGGGTACAATGAGCAGTTCTTC. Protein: CASQNSGTGYNEQFF.

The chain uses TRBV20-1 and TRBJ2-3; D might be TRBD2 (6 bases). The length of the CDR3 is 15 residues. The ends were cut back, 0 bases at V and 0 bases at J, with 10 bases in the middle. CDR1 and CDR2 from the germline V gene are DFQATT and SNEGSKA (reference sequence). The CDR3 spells CSARDSSVSTDTQYF. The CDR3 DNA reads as TGCAGTGCTAGAGATTCTAGCGTCAGCACAGATACGCAGTATTTT.

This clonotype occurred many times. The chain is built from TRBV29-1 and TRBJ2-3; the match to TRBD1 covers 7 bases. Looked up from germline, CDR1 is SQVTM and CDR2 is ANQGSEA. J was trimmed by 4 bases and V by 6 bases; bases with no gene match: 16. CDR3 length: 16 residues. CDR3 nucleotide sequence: TGCAGCGTCGACCGGGACAGCCAGAACCGCGCAGATACGCAGTATTTT. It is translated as CSVDRDSQNRADTQYF.

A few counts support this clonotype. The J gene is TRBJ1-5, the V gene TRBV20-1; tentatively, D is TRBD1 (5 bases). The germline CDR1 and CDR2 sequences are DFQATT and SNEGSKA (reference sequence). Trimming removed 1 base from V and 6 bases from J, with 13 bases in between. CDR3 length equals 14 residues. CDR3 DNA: TGCAGTGCTAGAGCAAGTGGGGACCGTCAGCCCCAGCATTTT. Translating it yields CSARASGDRQPQHF.

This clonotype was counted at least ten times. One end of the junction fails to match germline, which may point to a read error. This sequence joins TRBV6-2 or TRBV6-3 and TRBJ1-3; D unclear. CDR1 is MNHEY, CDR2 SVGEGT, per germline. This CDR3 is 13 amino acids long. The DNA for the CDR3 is TGTGCCAGCAGTTATTCGCTCCTGACGGAAATGGATTTT. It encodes CASSYSLLTEMDF.

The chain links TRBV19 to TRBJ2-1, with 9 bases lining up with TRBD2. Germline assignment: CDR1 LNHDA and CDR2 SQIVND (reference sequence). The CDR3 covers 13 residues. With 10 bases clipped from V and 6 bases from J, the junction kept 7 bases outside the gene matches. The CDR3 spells CATALAGINEQFF. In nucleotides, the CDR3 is TGTGCCACCGCCCTAGCGGGGATCAATGAGCAGTTCTTC.

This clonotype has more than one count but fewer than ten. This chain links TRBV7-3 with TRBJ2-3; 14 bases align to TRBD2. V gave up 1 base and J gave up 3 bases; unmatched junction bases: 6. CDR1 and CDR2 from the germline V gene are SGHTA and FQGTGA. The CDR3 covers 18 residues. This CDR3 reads CASSLKGLAGDRTDTQYF. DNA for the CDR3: TGTGCCAGCAGCTTAAAGGGACTAGCGGGAGATAGGACAGATACGCAGTATTTT.

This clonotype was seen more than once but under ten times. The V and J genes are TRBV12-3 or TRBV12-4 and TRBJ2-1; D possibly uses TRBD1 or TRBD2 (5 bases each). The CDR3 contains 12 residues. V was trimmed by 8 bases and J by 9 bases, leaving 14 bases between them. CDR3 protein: CASGGRRSEQFF. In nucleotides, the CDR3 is TGTGCCAGCGGGGGTCGAAGATCTGAGCAGTTCTTC.

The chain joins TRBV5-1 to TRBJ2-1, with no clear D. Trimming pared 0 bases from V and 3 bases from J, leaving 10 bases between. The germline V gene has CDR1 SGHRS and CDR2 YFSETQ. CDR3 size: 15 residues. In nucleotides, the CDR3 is TGCGCCAGCAGCTTGGAGGGCGGCGGCTACAATGAGCAGTTCTTC. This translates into CASSLEGGGYNEQFF.